These 29 T cell receptor beta chains came from one sample sequenced in a study of blood T cell repertoires in COVID-19. Libraries were prepared by immunoSEQ multiplex PCR; TCRdb keeps only in-frame clonotypes and omits some of them. The sample has 250,000 or so clones, approximately 86% seen once. Sample: PBMCs or T cells enriched from blood (not recorded which). These receptors all come from a woman aged 18-29 years who had recovered from COVID-19.

The chain has TRBV9 and TRBJ1-4, with 7 bases identical to TRBD1. This CDR3 contains 16 residues. Trimming at V came to 3 bases and at J to 3 bases, leaving 8 bases not matched to a gene. Germline V gene lookup returns CDR1 SGDLS and CDR2 YYNGEE. CDR3 in amino acids: CASSGTGDGANEKLFF. The DNA for the CDR3 is TGTGCCAGCAGCGGAACAGGGGACGGAGCTAATGAAAAACTGTTTTTT.

This chain connects TRBV25-1 to TRBJ2-6; TRBD1 might be the D (5 bases). The CDR3 runs to 17 residues. Germline CDR1 and CDR2: MGHDK and SYGVNS. V lost 4 bases and J 0 bases, leaving 13 bases between the germline ends. CDR3 bases: TGTGCCAGCAGTGGACAGCTACCACTCTCTGGGGCCAACGTCCTGACTTTC. It specifies CASSGQLPLSGANVLTF.

The chain has TRBV29-1 and TRBJ2-1; D perhaps matches TRBD2 (5 bases). Germline V gene sequence: CDR1 SQVTM, CDR2 ANQGSEA. This CDR3 is 14 amino acids long. Trimming took 6 bases from V and 2 from J, leaving 14 bases between them. The CDR3 is CSVLKAATYNEQFF. As DNA, the CDR3 is TGCAGCGTCCTTAAAGCGGCGACCTACAATGAGCAGTTCTTC.

The genes are TRBV2 and TRBJ1-4; 9 bases are a match to TRBD1. The CDR3 is 14 residues long. J gave up 15 bases and V 6 bases, and 14 bases lay outside the gene matches. Germline V gives CDR1 SNHLY, CDR2 FYNNEI. The chain's CDR3 is CASREQGALHRLFF. CDR3 coding DNA: TGTGCCAGCAGGGAACAGGGGGCTCTCCATCGGTTGTTTTTT. Filled out from reference TRBV2 and TRBJ1-4, the complete variable domain reads EPEVTQTPSHQVTQMGQEVILRCVPISNHLYFYWYRQILGQKVEFLVSFYNNEISEKSEIFDDQFSVERPDGSNFTLKIRSTKLEDSAMYFCASREQGALHRLFFGSGTQLSVL.

The genes are TRBV27 and TRBJ2-7; 9 nucleotides align to TRBD1. This CDR3 has 14 residues. V lost 5 bases and J lost 4; bases outside the gene matches: 6. Germline V gene sequence: CDR1 MNHEY, CDR2 SMNVEV (reference sequence). The DNA of the CDR3 is TGTGCCAGCAGTCGTGGACAGGGGATTTACGAGCAGTACTTC. Protein sequence: CASSRGQGIYEQYF.

The chain employs TRBV28 and TRBJ1-2; 9 bases map to TRBD1. The CDR3 has 13 amino acids. J gave up 8 bases and V 5 bases, and 6 bases lay outside the gene matches. Germline V gene lookup returns CDR1 MDHEN and CDR2 SYDVKM. The CDR3 DNA follows: TGTGCCAGCAGTGGACAGGGGATAGGCGGCTACACCTTC. It is translated as CASSGQGIGGYTF.

This clone was detected only a few times. This chain uses TRBV15 with TRBJ2-2, with TRBD2 as a possible D gene (6 bases). V was pared by 5 bases and J by 5 bases, with 12 bases between. Germline V CDR1 and CDR2: LNHNV, YYDKDF (reference sequence). The CDR3 contains 14 residues. The CDR3 bases are TGTGCCACCAGCTGGAGGGCTTTTACCGGGGAGCTGTTTTTT. The encoded protein is CATSWRAFTGELFF.

This clone showed up just a few times. The genes are TRBV11-2 and TRBJ1-1, with D uncertain. The CDR3 consists of 17 residues. Per germline, CDR1 SGHAT and CDR2 FQNNGV. Trimming took off 5 bases at V and 0 bases at J, with 19 bases between the two ends. The CDR3, as DNA: TGTGCCAGCAGCCCAGAGCGGTGGAATCCGCTGAACACTGAAGCTTTCTTT. This gives the protein CASSPERWNPLNTEAFF.

Of note for this clone: The junction and the germline gene differ at one end; a read error may be behind it. The identical CDR3 is also encoded by other nucleotide sequences in the sample. CDR3 in amino acids: CASGQGAHTEAFF. DNA of the CDR3: TGTGCCAGCGGACAGGGGGCCCACACTGAAGCCTTCTTT. The chain joins TRBV2 to TRBJ1-1, with 11 bases matching TRBD1. Germline-derived CDR1 and CDR2 are SNHLY and FYNNEI. The CDR3 loop spans 13 amino acids. The full variable domain, rest sourced from reference TRBV2 and TRBJ1-1, is EPEVTQTPSHQVTQMGQEVILRCVPISNHLYFYWYRQILGQKVEFLVSFYNNEISEKSEIFDDQFSVERPDGSNFTLKIRSTKLEDSAMYFCASGQGAHTEAFFGQGTRLTVV.

The rearrangement joins TRBV7-9 to TRBJ1-1, with D hard to call. V lost 6 bases, J lost 1 base, and 12 bases lay in between. The CDR3 spans 14 residues. Germline CDR1 is SEHNR and CDR2 is FQNEAQ (reference sequence). CDR3 residues: CASSLPYRNTEAFF. The CDR3 DNA sequence: TGTGCCAGCAGTCTCCCCTACAGGAACACTGAAGCTTTCTTT.

The V gene is TRBV25-1, the J gene TRBJ1-2; TRBD1 is a possible D gene (5 bases). V was shortened by 7 bases and J by 4 bases, with 16 bases between the two germline ends. CDR3 length: 14 amino acids. Germline CDR1 MGHDK, CDR2 SYGVNS. CDR3 amino acids: CASTSREGPYGYTF. CDR3 nucleotide sequence: TGTGCCAGCACTTCGAGGGAGGGGCCCTATGGCTACACCTTC.

The chain is built from TRBV30 and TRBJ2-2; possible D gene TRBD1, 5 bases. The CDR3 is made up of 15 amino acids. Germline V CDR1 and CDR2: GTSNPN, SVGIG (reference sequence). Trimming took 1 base from V and 6 from J, leaving 15 bases between them. In nucleotides, the CDR3 is TGTGCCTGGAGTGGGGGCCCGGGTCGTCCCGGGGAGCTGTTTTTT. Amino acids: CAWSGGPGRPGELFF.

J is TRBJ2-6 and V is TRBV10-3; 7 positions agree with TRBD2. Germline V gene sequence: CDR1 ENHRY, CDR2 SYGVKD. V trimming: 3 bases; J trimming: 2 bases; junction bases outside the gene matches: 4. This CDR3 has 16 amino acids. CDR3 in DNA: TGTGCCATCAGTGACGAGGGAGGGGCTGGGGCCAACGTCCTGACTTTC. This codes for CAISDEGGAGANVLTF.

This chain links TRBV5-1 with TRBJ2-7, with D possibly TRBD2 on 5 matching bases. The germline gives CDR1 SGHRS, CDR2 YFSETQ. Trimming took 4 bases from V and 0 from J, leaving 11 bases between them. The CDR3 is 14 amino acids. CDR3 bases: TGCGCCAGCAGCCAAGCGGACCTCTCCTACGAGCAGTACTTC. Protein sequence: CASSQADLSYEQYF.

This clone was seen more than once but under ten times. The gene calls are TRBV5-1 and TRBJ1-1; 8 positions match TRBD1. CDR3 length: 16 amino acids. Looked up from germline, CDR1 is SGHRS and CDR2 is YFSETQ. The V gene end was trimmed by 2 bases and the J gene end by 4 bases; junction bases not matched to a gene: 10. The CDR3 DNA sequence: TGCGCCAGCAGCTTTGGGCAGGGGGCCTCGAGCACTGAAGCTTTCTTT. It specifies CASSFGQGASSTEAFF.

The rearrangement links TRBV7-3 to TRBJ2-7; 7 positions agree with TRBD2. Germline V gives CDR1 SGHTA, CDR2 FQGTGA. V lost 4 bases, J lost 0 bases, and 6 bases stayed unmatched. The CDR3 loop spans 15 amino acids. Here the CDR3 reads CASSWDYGSSYEQYF. The CDR3, as DNA: TGTGCCAGCAGCTGGGACTACGGGAGCTCCTACGAGCAGTACTTC.

The CDR3 reads CASSLSGSSYEQYF. CDR3 coding DNA: TGTGCCAGCAGCTTGAGCGGGAGCTCCTACGAGCAGTACTTC. V gene TRBV5-6 combines with J gene TRBJ2-7, with 8 bases aligning to TRBD2. Trimming removed 1 base from V and 0 bases from J; junction bases left unmatched: 0. The germline CDR1 and CDR2 sequences are SGHDT and YYEEEE. This CDR3 has 14 residues. Filled out from reference TRBV5-6 and TRBJ2-7, the complete variable domain reads DAGVTQSPTHLIKTRGQQVTLRCSPKSGHDTVSWYQQALGQGPQFIFQYYEEEERQRGNFPDRFSGHQFPNYSSELNVNALLLGDSALYLCASSLSGSSYEQYFGPGTRLTVT.

The CDR3 protein is CASSGGRGASLEQYF. The CDR3 nucleotides are TGCGCCAGTAGCGGGGGGCGGGGGGCCTCCCTCGAGCAGTACTTC. The gene calls are TRBV10-2 and TRBJ2-7; 10 bases align to TRBD2. Germline CDR1 is WSHSY and CDR2 is SAAADI. The CDR3 has 15 amino acids. V shed 9 bases and J 6 bases; nucleotides not matched to a gene: 14.

The chain is built from TRBV5-6 and TRBJ1-2; 11 bases line up with TRBD1. V gave up 4 bases and J gave up 1 base; unmatched junction bases: 6. CDR1 SGHDT and CDR2 YYEEEE come from the germline V gene. The CDR3 contains 16 residues. The CDR3 DNA reads as TGTGCCAGCAGCAAAGGACAGGGGGCGTTTAACTATGGCTACACCTTC. Translation: CASSKGQGAFNYGYTF.

This rearrangement joins TRBV28 to TRBJ1-5; no clear D. V was cut by 6 bases and J by 5 bases, with 8 bases left in between. Germline V gene data show CDR1 as MDHEN and CDR2 as SYDVKM. The CDR3 contains 12 residues. The CDR3 DNA follows: TGTGCCAGCAGGGTCATAGATCAGCCCCAGCATTTT. It translates to CASRVIDQPQHF.

The genes are TRBV28 and TRBJ1-4, with TRBD1 identical over 8 bases. J lost 8 bases, V lost 7 bases, and 12 bases had no gene match. The V gene's germline CDR1 is MDHEN and CDR2 SYDVKM. The CDR3 runs 15 residues. CDR3 in DNA: TGTGCCAGCACCTCCCCCCGGGACAGGCGGGAAAAACTGTTTTTT. It encodes CASTSPRDRREKLFF. The entire variable domain, with the rest obtained from reference TRBV28 and TRBJ1-4, is as follows: DVKVTQSSRYLVKRTGEKVFLECVQDMDHENMFWYRQDPGLGLRLIYFSYDVKMKEKGDIPEGYSVSREKKERFSLILESASTNQTSMYLCASTSPRDRREKLFFGSGTQLSVL.

The chain recombines TRBV28 with TRBJ1-2; tentative D call: TRBD1 (5 bases). CDR3 length: 14 residues. V was shortened by 2 bases and J by 0 bases, with 7 bases between the two germline ends. CDR1 is MDHEN and CDR2 is SYDVKM in the germline V gene. The DNA for the CDR3 is TGTGCCAGCAGTTTAGCAGGGCCTAACTATGGCTACACCTTC. Encoded protein: CASSLAGPNYGYTF.

The V call is TRBV24-1, the J call TRBJ1-3; TRBD1 might be the D (5 bases). This CDR3 region has 16 residues. Per germline, CDR1 KGHDR and CDR2 SFDVKD. V lost 4 bases, J lost 0 bases, and 12 bases lay in between. The CDR3 is CATSEPTGYSGNTIYF. In nucleotides, the CDR3 is TGTGCCACCAGTGAGCCCACAGGCTACTCTGGAAACACCATATATTTT.

V and J are TRBV28 and TRBJ2-5, with 11 nucleotides matching TRBD2. V lost 4 bases, J lost 5 bases, and 6 bases stayed unmatched. CDR3 length equals 15 residues. The germline gives CDR1 MDHEN, CDR2 SYDVKM. CDR3 DNA: TGTGCCAGCAGTTCTCTAGCGGGAGGAACGGAGACCCAGTACTTC. This codes for CASSSLAGGTETQYF.

This chain links TRBV28 with TRBJ2-7; 12 positions agree with TRBD2. This CDR3 is built from 15 residues. CDR1 MDHEN and CDR2 SYDVKM come from the germline V gene. The V and J ends lost 6 bases and 3 bases, in that order; junction bases with no gene match: 6. The CDR3 is CASRSGTSGYYEQYF. In DNA, the CDR3 is TGTGCCAGCAGGTCCGGGACTAGCGGGTACTACGAGCAGTACTTC.

The V and J genes are TRBV27 and TRBJ2-7; tentatively, D is TRBD1 (5 bases). CDR1 is MNHEY and CDR2 is SMNVEV in the germline V gene (reference sequence). The CDR3 has 13 amino acids. V was pared by 3 bases and J by 0 bases, with 6 bases between. The CDR3 loop is CASSLTVSYEQYF. Here the CDR3 DNA reads TGTGCCAGCAGTTTGACAGTCTCCTACGAGCAGTACTTC.

The rearrangement uses TRBV9 and TRBJ2-5, with D perhaps matching TRBD1 (6 bases). The CDR3 contains 15 residues. The germline gives CDR1 SGDLS, CDR2 YYNGEE. The V end lost 0 bases, the J end lost 2 bases, and 11 bases lay between the germline ends. CDR3: CASSVGGTGQETQYF. The DNA for the CDR3 is TGTGCCAGCAGCGTAGGTGGAACAGGGCAAGAGACCCAGTACTTC.

This sequence joins TRBV7-9 and TRBJ1-5, with TRBD1 matching 7 bases. Germline V gene lookup returns CDR1 SEHNR and CDR2 FQNEAQ (reference sequence). V trimming: 5 bases; J trimming: 6 bases; junction bases outside the gene matches: 10. The CDR3 is 15 residues long. The CDR3 DNA reads as TGTGCCAGCAGCAATGACAGGGAAGGGGGTCAGCCCCAGCATTTT. Translated, it gives CASSNDREGGQPQHF.

This rearrangement joins TRBV24-1 to TRBJ2-1, with 11 bases aligning to TRBD2. The CDR3 totals 16 residues. V was pared by 2 bases and J by 3 bases, with 2 bases of the junction left unmatched. CDR1 and CDR2 from the germline V gene are KGHDR and SFDVKD. CDR3 nucleotides: TGTGCCACCAGTGATTCCGGGACTAGCGGCTACAATGAGCAGTTCTTC. Its translation: CATSDSGTSGYNEQFF.